The T cell receptor (beta chain) under discussion was sequenced for a study of human T cells and chemical hapten exposure (dated by TCRdb to 2020 to 2022). Concerning the study at large: For sensitization, 2% DPC in acetone was applied to an approximately 2 cm by approximately 2 cm area of upper inner arm skin. Weekly therapeutic DPC doses were additionally applied to the scalp of patients throughout the roughly 26-week study period. Patch testing on the upper back used Finn chambers containing 0.01% DPC, with scoring done after 6 days according to International Contact Dermatitis Research Group standards. The mostly female patient cohort included alopecia areata with under or over 50% scalp involvement, alopecia totalis and alopecia universalis. The libraries were sequenced as a pool, and the TCR yield per sample differed mostly because of small variations in library volumes within the pool. In alopecia patients, the study followed how the peripheral blood TCR repertoire changed in vivo over primary and secondary sensitization to diphenylcyclopropenone (DPC), a hapten. Blood samples were taken from patients before sensitization (week 0) and then at 2, 6 and about 24 weeks after DPC sensitization. Blood for TCR sequencing was provided by twenty-nine alopecia patients at one to four time points (pre-sensitization, 2, 6 and 24 weeks).

The CDR3 runs 15 residues from the cysteine to the phenylalanine. CDR3 DNA is the only sequence kept; it has 45 bases, read in frame from the first base. Trimming accounts for 3 bases at V and 7 bases at J, while the number of junction bases matched to no gene is 5. CDR1 and CDR2 are drawn from the germline V gene: SGHTA, FQGNSA. Taken with the paper, the label for time point translates to: patch test 1, 2 weeks after DPC sensitization. This specimen's treatment or condition label, per the study, means: therapeutic diphenylcyclopropenone sensitization with weekly scalp DPC. Blood at each patch-test visit was drawn before the patch test was applied. Patients were eligible if aged 18 to 70, diagnosed with alopecia and judged suitable for DPC therapy, and pregnant patients were excluded. Total RNA was extracted from unfractionated whole blood collected in Tempus Blood RNA tubes. The library was generated by RACE. The instrument given in TCRdb is NextSeq 500. During library preparation, unique molecular identifiers were attached to individual cDNA molecules so that TCRs could be counted in a quantitative, reproducible way. Each blood RNA sample was used to sequence both TCR alpha and TCR beta chains. The authors processed their data as follows. Samples had a median of roughly 100,000 TCRs, with a range from roughly 23,224 to 750,000. The Decombinator software suite was used to annotate the V, J and CDR3 of the TCR reads. For PS versus PT1 abundance plots, all samples were subsampled to the same number of TCRs (28,000). TCRs were defined as expanded if absent before sensitization and observed at least eight times at the 2-week time point. TCRdb reworked the public reads: Q25 trimming with fastp, MiXCR clone assembly, productive beta chains retained. Duplicate CDR3 protein sequences are folded into a single record with the most common DNA and genes. In this record, the V and J calls reflect TCRdb's handling and not the investigators' own analysis. Counted in this sample were over 65,000 distinct CDR3 sequences; about 11% of them appeared once. The ten largest clones represent 4% to 5% of the sample.

Overall study outcomes, separate from this receptor: Significantly more large CDR3 similarity clusters were formed by expanded TCRs than by pre-sensitization or healthy control sets, consistent with antigen-driven responses. Because all patients had alopecia, a presumed autoimmune disease, the immune response of the patients might differ from that of healthy individuals. After repeated subsampling, the strength of the expansion versus patch-test correlation and the threshold at which it became significant changed. No change with DPC sensitization was found in the number of TCRs above 1 in 1000 frequency, and no evidence of global repertoire structure alterations was found. A positive correlation was found between the number of PT1 expanded TCRs and patch test score, with significance reached at thresholds 8, 16 and 32 but not 4.

There are many counts of this clonotype. This receptor's antigen is unknown. No base quality information exists; no much larger clone differs at one position. The source of this sequence is a woman aged 45-59 years with alopecia areata. Some clones in this sample may be carry-over from other donors' samples. The sequenced sample was whole blood, obtained in connection with sensitization to the hapten diphenylcyclopropenone (DPC). This receptor chain uses TRBV7-2 and TRBJ2-1, and 11 junction bases match TRBD1. The bases are TGTGCCAGCAGCTTCCGGGGACAGGGGGATAATGAGCAGTTCTTC. Translated, this gives CASSFRGQGDNEQFF.